The table lists the clone carrying this T cell receptor beta chain with a few counts. V was pared by 5 bases and J by 5 bases, with 15 bases between. This CDR3 spans 14 amino acids. The sample is drawn from a study of CD8 T cells in ankylosing spondylitis. Each CDR3 protein gets one entry after TCRdb re-called the 5' RACE reads with MiXCR. Here the sample spans about 260,000 distinct CDR3 sequences, more than 20% being singletons. The receptor comes from a male donor with ankylosing spondylitis or in good health (not recorded which). Sequencing was performed on blood, either unsorted or a sorted T cell fraction (not recorded which). The chain carries TRBV12-3 or TRBV12-4 and TRBJ2-5; perhaps TRBD2 as D (6 bases). The CDR3 DNA sequence: TGTGCCAGCAGTCGTGCGATTGCGGGGGAGACCCAGTACTTC. Its translation is CASSRAIAGETQYF.